These 18 T cell receptor beta chains came from one sample sequenced in a study of OX40 agonist ivuxolimab in advanced cancers. This table comes from immunoSEQ multiplex PCR, and its TCRdb copy is limited to in-frame clones, with some not included. The data contain 70,000 to 95,000 clones, roughly 80% of them seen just once; the ten biggest clones take up around 6.6%. This sample comprised CD4+ or CD8+ T cells sorted from blood, obtained in a trial of the OX40 agonist ivuxolimab. Receptor source: an adult with an advanced solid tumor such as melanoma, head and neck, liver or kidney cancer.

The chain couples TRBV4-1 to TRBJ2-1; 7 nucleotides match TRBD2. The ends lost 5 bases at V and 7 bases at J; junction bases unmatched: 5. CDR1 and CDR2 (germline): MGHRA, YSYEKL. The CDR3 is made up of 13 amino acids. As DNA, the CDR3 is TGCGCCAGCAGCTACGGACTAGGGAATGAGCAGTTCTTC. This encodes CASSYGLGNEQFF.

This chain uses TRBV7-6 with TRBJ2-1; either TRBD1 or TRBD2 may supply D (5 bases each). The ends were cut back, 1 base at V and 4 bases at J, with 20 bases in the middle. Germline-derived CDR1 and CDR2 are SGHVS and FNYEAQ. The CDR3 is 18 residues long. DNA of the CDR3: TGTGCCAGCAGCTTAGACCCGCCAGGGAATGGGGGATACAATGAGCAGTTCTTC. This sequence encodes CASSLDPPGNGGYNEQFF.

V is TRBV7-8 and J is TRBJ2-1; 7 bases match TRBD2. The junction had 8 bases not matched to a gene; V was cut back by 2 bases and J by 7 bases. Germline CDR1 reads SGHVS; CDR2 reads FQNEAQ. The CDR3 spans 15 residues. The CDR3 spells CASSLWGRAGNEQFF. The CDR3 DNA is TGTGCCAGCAGCTTATGGGGGAGGGCCGGTAATGAGCAGTTCTTC.

This rearrangement joins TRBV19 to TRBJ2-5; 8 bases align to TRBD1. V was clipped by 4 bases and J by 2 bases; unmatched bases: 9. This CDR3 comprises 16 residues. Looked up from germline, CDR1 is LNHDA and CDR2 is SQIVND (reference sequence). This CDR3 reads CASSTSIRGRQETQYF. In DNA, the CDR3 is TGTGCCAGTAGTACCTCAATCAGGGGGCGGCAAGAGACCCAGTACTTC.

This sequence joins TRBV28 and TRBJ1-5; 9 bases are shared with TRBD1. The CDR3 contains 14 residues. With V trimmed by 6 bases and J by 6 bases, 6 bases remained unmatched. Germline CDR1 MDHEN, CDR2 SYDVKM. CDR3 DNA: TGTGCCAGCAGGGACAGGGGTCTGAGTCAGCCCCAGCATTTT. The encoded protein is CASRDRGLSQPQHF.

The chain is built from TRBV7-8 and TRBJ2-7; 10 bases match TRBD2. CDR3 size: 15 residues. V lost 5 bases and J lost 0; bases outside the gene matches: 4. The germline V gene encodes CDR1 SGHVS and CDR2 FQNEAQ. The CDR3 loop is CASSKSSGSSYEQYF. DNA of the CDR3: TGTGCCAGCAGCAAATCTAGCGGGAGCTCCTACGAGCAGTACTTC.

The chain joins TRBV23-1 to TRBJ2-5, with D unresolved. TRBV23-1 is flagged as an ORF with uncertain function. V gave up 6 bases and J gave up 4 bases, with 3 bases separating them. This CDR3 is 10 amino acids long. CDR3 sequence: CASSRETQYF. The CDR3 DNA follows: TGCGCCAGCAGCAGAGAGACCCAGTACTTC.

The V and J genes are TRBV12-5 and TRBJ2-5; D unclear. The CDR3 has 11 amino acids. V lost 1 base, J lost 7 bases, and 4 bases lay in between. Germline V gene lookup returns CDR1 LGHNT and CDR2 FRNRAP. The CDR3 nucleotides read TGTGCTAGTGGTTTGGGGGGGACCCAGTACTTC. Translation: CASGLGGTQYF.

A single count supports this clone. The CDR3 nucleotides are TGTGCCAGCAGCCACGGGACAGCCTACTTC. Translating it yields CASSHGTAYF. The chain uses TRBV11-2 and TRBJ2-5; 7 positions agree with TRBD1. V lost 5 bases and J lost 14; bases outside the gene matches: 5. The germline V gene encodes CDR1 SGHAT and CDR2 FQNNGV. The CDR3 consists of 10 residues.

The rearrangement joins TRBV2 to TRBJ2-1; D gene ambiguous. V was trimmed by 3 bases and J by 10 bases, leaving 19 bases between them. Germline CDR1 reads SNHLY; CDR2 reads FYNNEI. The CDR3 spans 15 residues. As DNA, the CDR3 is TGTGCCAGCAGTGAGGGTCTAGGGCTACAATTGGAGCAGTTCTTC. Protein sequence: CASSEGLGLQLEQFF.

This chain joins TRBV28 and TRBJ1-1, with TRBD1 matching 10 bases. V lost 4 bases and J lost 10; bases outside the gene matches: 0. The CDR3 loop spans 11 amino acids. Per germline, CDR1 MDHEN and CDR2 SYDVKM. The CDR3 reads CASSWDRGAFF. The DNA of the CDR3 is TGTGCCAGCAGTTGGGACAGGGGAGCTTTCTTT.

In this sample, this clone turned up a few times. The V and J genes are TRBV2 and TRBJ2-3; unclear D gene. The CDR3 spans 13 residues. V lost 0 bases, J lost 4 bases, and 5 bases lay in between. The V gene's germline CDR1 is SNHLY and CDR2 FYNNEI. The DNA of the CDR3 is TGTGCCAGCAGTGAAGCGTGGTCAGATACGCAGTATTTT. Residues: CASSEAWSDTQYF.

The chain couples TRBV2 to TRBJ2-1; TRBD2 matches at 10 bases. Trimming at V came to 6 bases and at J to 9 bases, leaving 8 bases not matched to a gene. The CDR3 totals 14 residues. Germline V gene sequence: CDR1 SNHLY, CDR2 FYNNEI. The CDR3 region has the DNA TGTGCCAGCAGGTTAGCGGGGGGTGGCGGTGAGCAGTTCTTC. As protein: CASRLAGGGGEQFF.

The count of this clone is one. This rearrangement joins TRBV1 to TRBJ1-1; TRBD1 reflects the table's D call only, with no check against the DNA. TRBV1 is noted as a pseudogene. This CDR3 has 16 amino acids. The CDR3 sequence: CTSSQVYSIQAFEAFF. The CDR3 DNA reads TGCACCAGCAGCCAAGTTTATAGTATCCAGGCCTTTGAAGCTTTCTTT.

The chain combines TRBV6-5 with TRBJ2-3; the match to TRBD2 covers 7 bases. Trimming cost V 6 bases and J 4 bases; bases outside gene matches: 10. The CDR3 totals 15 residues. In germline, CDR1 is MNHEY, CDR2 SVGAGI. CDR3: CASRESGTGADTQYF. DNA of the CDR3: TGTGCCAGCAGGGAAAGCGGGACCGGAGCAGATACGCAGTATTTT.

This sequence joins TRBV5-5 and TRBJ1-4; D call uncertain. Germline-derived CDR1 and CDR2 are SGHKS and YYEKEE (reference sequence). The CDR3 length is 15 residues. Trimming cost V 1 base and J 5 bases, with 12 bases left between them. Written as DNA, the CDR3 is TGTGCCAGCAGCTTGCCTGGAGCGGGGAATGAAAAACTGTTTTTT. Its protein product is CASSLPGAGNEKLFF.

The genes are TRBV30 and TRBJ2-1; 9 bases line up with TRBD2. Germline V CDR1 and CDR2: GTSNPN, SVGIG (reference sequence). The CDR3 contains 15 residues. Losses at the gene ends were 1 base for V and 4 bases for J; bases not matched to a gene: 5. In DNA, the CDR3 is TGTGCCTGGAGTGCTCTAGCGGGATCATACAATGAGCAGTTCTTC. It encodes CAWSALAGSYNEQFF.

This chain uses TRBV2 with TRBJ2-7, with D uncertain. Germline CDR1 and CDR2: SNHLY and FYNNEI. Trimming took 6 bases from V and 1 from J, leaving 7 bases between them. This CDR3 is built from 12 residues. In DNA, the CDR3 is TGTGCCAGCAGGTTGGGGTCCTACGAGCAGTACTTC. Its translation is CASRLGSYEQYF.